The 21 T cell receptor beta chains given below trace back to one sample, sequenced in a study of response to subunit inactivated influenza vaccine. Using its own MiXCR run on the RT-PCR reads, TCRdb lists one record per CDR3 protein. The repertoire has 500,000 to 750,000 distinct CDR3 sequences, 12% to 15% of them found once; the top ten carry 11%. Sequences were derived from PBMCs from blood, sampled about 12 days after vaccination. The origin of the receptors is a man over 45 who received an inactivated influenza vaccine.

The rearrangement links TRBV7-2 to TRBJ1-3; 9 bases are a match to TRBD1. Germline CDR1 is SGHTA and CDR2 is FQGNSA. The CDR3 consists of 16 residues. Trimming cost V 6 bases and J 1 base; bases outside gene matches: 7. CDR3 amino acids: CASSGDRGWSGNTIYF. The CDR3, as DNA: TGTGCCAGCAGTGGAGACAGGGGGTGGTCTGGAAACACCATATATTTT.

The V call is TRBV28, the J call TRBJ2-2; D not certain. The length of the CDR3 is 14 residues. CDR1 and CDR2 (germline): MDHEN, SYDVKM. Trimming cost V 8 bases and J 4 bases, with 14 bases left between them. The CDR3 DNA reads as TGTGCCAGCGTCGGTCATGGGGTCACCGGGGAGCTGTTTTTT. This codes for CASVGHGVTGELFF.

The gene calls are TRBV28 and TRBJ2-7, with TRBD1 matching 7 bases. V trimming: 6 bases; J trimming: 3 bases; junction bases outside the gene matches: 17. In germline, CDR1 is MDHEN, CDR2 SYDVKM. This CDR3 comprises 17 residues. Written as DNA, the CDR3 is TGTGCCAGCAGAATCGAGACAGGGCGCCTAGATGACTACGAGCAGTACTTC. It codes for CASRIETGRLDDYEQYF.

The genes are TRBV29-1 and TRBJ2-7; D might be TRBD1 (5 bases). CDR3 length: 11 amino acids. V was pared by 7 bases and J by 4 bases, with 11 bases between. Per the germline V gene, CDR1 is SQVTM and CDR2 is ANQGSEA. CDR3 region: CSGLGAYEQYF. CDR3 coding DNA: TGCAGCGGGCTAGGGGCGTACGAGCAGTACTTC.

This chain links TRBV4-3 with TRBJ2-5; 11 nucleotides line up with TRBD2. From germline, CDR1 is LGHNA and CDR2 YSLEER. The length of the CDR3 is 18 residues. Trimming took 1 base from V and 5 from J; bases not matched to a gene: 12. The CDR3 protein is CASSQATIAGGPGETQYF. The CDR3 DNA follows: TGCGCCAGCAGCCAAGCTACAATAGCGGGAGGGCCCGGGGAGACCCAGTACTTC.

Only a few counts were recorded for this clonotype. V gene TRBV5-1 combines with J gene TRBJ2-1; 7 bases are a match to TRBD1. The CDR3 covers 17 residues. With V trimmed by 3 bases and J by 0 bases, 9 bases remained unmatched. Germline lookup yields CDR1 SGHRS and CDR2 YFSETQ. CDR3 amino acids: CASSSLRGGSSYNEQFF. CDR3 nucleotide sequence: TGCGCCAGCAGCTCGCTACGAGGGGGCAGCTCCTACAATGAGCAGTTCTTC.

This clonotype was counted many times. The genes are TRBV7-2 and TRBJ2-4, with 7 bases fitting TRBD1. The CDR3 loop spans 14 amino acids. V lost 3 bases and J lost 2; bases outside the gene matches: 1. Per the germline V gene, CDR1 is SGHTA and CDR2 is FQGNSA. CDR3 nucleotides: TGTGCCAGCAGCTTGGGACAGACCAAAAACATTCAGTACTTC. The encoded protein is CASSLGQTKNIQYF.

This clonotype was observed many times. This chain uses TRBV28 with TRBJ2-7, with D possibly being TRBD1 (5 bases). From germline, CDR1 is MDHEN and CDR2 SYDVKM. Trimming cost V 1 base and J 6 bases, with 16 bases left between them. The CDR3 is made up of 15 amino acids. This CDR3 is CASSLFPQGRGEQYF. The CDR3 region has the DNA TGTGCCAGCAGTTTATTCCCCCAGGGTAGAGGCGAGCAGTACTTC.

Points on this clonotype: Given the absence of the conserved phenylalanine or tryptophan at the CDR3 end, a read error is likely. The chain links TRBV4-2 to TRBJ2-2; tentative D call: TRBD2 (7 bases). The CDR3 loop spans 16 amino acids. The V end lost 3 bases, the J end lost 6 bases, and 17 bases lay between the germline ends. CDR1 is LGHNA, CDR2 YNFKEQ, per germline. The CDR3 spells CASSQPTGRAAGELFY. CDR3 nucleotides: TGTGCCAGCAGCCAGCCTACAGGGAGGGCTGCCGGGGAGCTGTTTTAT.

This chain joins TRBV5-1 and TRBJ1-2; no clear D. Germline V CDR1 and CDR2: SGHRS, YFSETQ. This CDR3 has 15 residues. The germline V and J ends were trimmed by 0 bases and 3 bases, with 12 bases remaining between them. This CDR3 is CASSLAPRTDYGYTF. CDR3 nucleotide sequence: TGCGCCAGCAGCTTGGCTCCTCGCACTGACTATGGCTACACCTTC.

J is TRBJ2-2 and V is TRBV27, with D possibly being TRBD1 or TRBD2 (6 bases each). The CDR3 is made up of 16 amino acids. The V and J ends lost 4 bases and 6 bases respectively, with 18 bases between them. Germline V gene sequence: CDR1 MNHEY, CDR2 SMNVEV (reference sequence). The DNA for the CDR3 is TGTGCCAGCAGTTCCCCTGGGGGGCCCGGGGCCGGGGAGCTGTTTTTT. Its translation is CASSSPGGPGAGELFF.

V usage is TRBV12-3 or TRBV12-4 and J usage is TRBJ1-4, with D tentatively TRBD1 (6 bases). V lost 6 bases, J lost 8 bases, and 19 bases lay in between. The CDR3 sequence is 15 residues long. CDR3 loop: CASRPTGFEGEKLFF. The CDR3 region has the DNA TGTGCCAGCAGGCCAACAGGGTTCGAAGGGGAAAAACTGTTTTTT.

The V gene is TRBV7-2, the J gene TRBJ1-1; TRBD1 aligns across 7 bases. V lost 5 bases, J lost 4 bases, and 7 bases stayed unmatched. The CDR3 loop spans 14 amino acids. CDR1 and CDR2 (germline): SGHTA, FQGNSA. CDR3 sequence: CASSPAGTVTEAFF. As DNA, the CDR3 is TGTGCCAGCAGCCCGGCCGGGACAGTCACTGAAGCTTTCTTT.

The V gene is TRBV2, the J gene TRBJ2-7; TRBD2 might be the D (6 bases). Between the trimmed V and J ends, which lost 7 bases and 3 bases, there was a span of 19 bases. Germline values: CDR1 SNHLY, CDR2 FYNNEI. The CDR3 runs 15 residues. The CDR3, as DNA: TGTGCCAGCACCATTGATGGGAGGATACACTACGAGCAGTACTTC. It specifies CASTIDGRIHYEQYF.

The V and J genes are TRBV7-3 and TRBJ2-2, with TRBD2 as a possible D gene (6 bases). Germline V CDR1 and CDR2: SGHTA, FQGTGA. Deletions cut 5 bases from V and 6 bases from J, with 13 bases between. The CDR3 extends over 14 amino acids. The DNA of the CDR3 is TGTGCCAGCAGCCCCCTGGGGGAGGCCGGGGAGCTGTTTTTT. Translation gives CASSPLGEAGELFF.

The V and J genes are TRBV20-1 and TRBJ2-5, with unresolved D. This CDR3 is built from 12 residues. V was pared by 7 bases and J by 0 bases, with 9 bases between. Germline-derived CDR1 and CDR2 are DFQATT and SNEGSKA (reference sequence). The CDR3 sequence is CSDLPHQETQYF. CDR3 bases: TGCAGTGACTTGCCCCACCAAGAGACCCAGTACTTC.

This clonotype was found many times. The V call is TRBV5-1, the J call TRBJ2-2; 9 bases match TRBD2. Trimming removed 7 bases from V and 1 base from J; junction bases left unmatched: 2. CDR1 SGHRS and CDR2 YFSETQ come from the germline V gene. The CDR3 loop spans 14 amino acids. CDR3 bases: TGCGCCAGCGGAGCGGGAGGGAACACCGGGGAGCTGTTTTTT. It encodes CASGAGGNTGELFF.

This rearrangement joins TRBV12-3 or TRBV12-4 to TRBJ2-3, with 7 bases that match TRBD1. This CDR3 is 16 amino acids long. Trimming cost V 1 base and J 4 bases; bases outside gene matches: 8. The CDR3 sequence is CASSLEGGARPDTQYF. Written as DNA, the CDR3 is TGTGCCAGCAGTTTAGAAGGGGGCGCCCGGCCAGATACGCAGTATTTT.

The chain joins TRBV30 to TRBJ2-7; D is possibly TRBD1 (5 bases). Trimming took 2 bases from V and 5 from J, leaving 16 bases between them. This CDR3 has 14 residues. The germline CDR1 and CDR2 sequences are GTSNPN and SVGIG (reference sequence). The CDR3 protein is CAWSTDSLRNEQYF. For the CDR3, the DNA is TGTGCCTGGAGTACCGACAGCCTTCGGAACGAGCAGTACTTC.

This chain connects TRBV5-6 to TRBJ2-5; no clear D. CDR1 is SGHDT and CDR2 is YYEEEE in the germline V gene. This CDR3 spans 12 amino acids. Trimming removed 4 bases at V and 5 bases at J, with 9 bases between. CDR3 region: CASSETRETQYF. The DNA of the CDR3 is TGTGCCAGCAGCGAGACAAGGGAGACCCAGTACTTC.

J is TRBJ2-1 and V is TRBV11-2; 9 bases agree with TRBD2. Unmatched junction bases numbered 10, after V lost 4 bases and J lost 0 bases. CDR1 SGHAT and CDR2 FQNNGV come from the germline V gene. The CDR3 covers 18 residues. The CDR3 reads CASSSERGELSSYNEQFF. The CDR3 nucleotides read TGTGCCAGCAGCTCGGAGCGGGGGGAACTAAGCTCCTACAATGAGCAGTTCTTC.